The 11 T cell receptor beta chains below come from one sample, sequenced in a study of T cells after yellow fever vaccination. TCRdb reprocessed the 5' RACE reads with MiXCR, giving one entry per CDR3 protein. The table has about 130,000 distinct CDR3 sequences, roughly 8.2% seen once. Source: CD8+ T cells sorted from PBMCs, taken on the day of the yellow fever booster vaccination. The receptors here all came from a man younger than 30 who received the YFV17D yellow fever vaccine.

Note on this clonotype: This may be a read error: a much more frequent sequence differs by one nucleotide. This sequence joins TRBV7-2 and TRBJ2-3, with 10 bases matching TRBD1. Losses at the gene ends were 2 bases for V and 5 bases for J; bases not matched to a gene: 7. CDR3 length: 16 amino acids. The germline CDR1 and CDR2 sequences are SGHTA and FQGNSA. The DNA for the CDR3 is TGTGCCAGCAGCTTACACGGGACAGGGGCTGAAGATACGCAGTATTTT. It translates to CASSLHGTGAEDTQYF. Full variable domain (outside the CDR3, taken from reference TRBV7-2 and TRBJ2-3): GAGVSQSPSNKVTEKGKDVELRCDPISGHTALYWYRQSLGQGLEFLIYFQGNSAPDKSGLPSDRFSAERTGGSVSTLTIQRTQQEDSAVYLCASSLHGTGAEDTQYFGPGTRLTVL.

Details on this clonotype: At one boundary the junction diverges from the germline segment, which might be a read error. CDR3 sequence reads: CASSPISSGVYNEQLF. The CDR3 DNA reads as TGTGCCAGCAGCCCGATCTCTAGCGGGGTATACAATGAGCAGCTCTTC. The chain employs TRBV25-1 and TRBJ2-1; 9 bases map to TRBD2. This CDR3 comprises 16 residues. The germline V gene encodes CDR1 MGHDK and CDR2 SYGVNS.

This clonotype showed up just a few times. The chain links TRBV4-2 to TRBJ2-3; perhaps TRBD1 as D (6 bases). Germline CDR1 LGHNA, CDR2 YNFKEQ. The V end was cut by 0 bases, the J end by 4 bases, with 11 bases between. CDR3 length equals 15 residues. The CDR3 region is CASSQEVGAADTQYF. CDR3 in DNA: TGTGCCAGCAGCCAAGAGGTGGGGGCGGCAGATACGCAGTATTTT.

This clonotype turned up a few times. The chain joins TRBV2 to TRBJ1-1; no clear D gene. Germline assignment: CDR1 SNHLY and CDR2 FYNNEI. V lost 10 bases and J lost 8, with 14 bases in between. There are 11 residues in the CDR3. In DNA, the CDR3 is TGTGCCATCCCGATGGCGGGAGAAGCTTTCTTT. It encodes CAIPMAGEAFF.

V is TRBV11-1 and J is TRBJ2-2; D is uncertain. The V end lost 5 bases, the J end lost 5 bases, and 9 bases lay between the germline ends. The CDR3 has 13 residues. In germline, CDR1 is SGHAT, CDR2 FQDESV (reference sequence). The CDR3 region has the DNA TGTGCCAGCAGCCCCCTTGTAACCGGGGAGCTGTTTTTT. It encodes CASSPLVTGELFF.

This clonotype was detected a few times. This rearrangement joins TRBV18 to TRBJ2-4, with D perhaps TRBD1 or TRBD2 (5 bases each). The CDR3 sequence is 14 residues long. Trimming cost V 3 bases and J 6 bases, with 12 bases left between them. Per germline, CDR1 KGHSH and CDR2 LQKENI. The CDR3 coding sequence is TGTGCCAGCTCACCCCCCGGGACGGGAAACATTCAGTACTTC. It translates to CASSPPGTGNIQYF.

The sample holds many counts of this clonotype. The chain has TRBV4-1 and TRBJ2-7; D uncertain. The germline CDR1 and CDR2 sequences are MGHRA and YSYEKL. CDR3 length equals 13 residues. V was shortened by 6 bases and J by 5 bases, with 14 bases between the two germline ends. DNA for the CDR3: TGCGCCAGCAGGTCTCAAACTTGGGACGAGCAGTACTTC. Protein product: CASRSQTWDEQYF.

This clonotype occurred many times. CDR3 sequence: CASSLSGAGNEQFF. CDR3 nucleotides: TGTGCCAGCAGCCTTAGCGGGGCCGGCAATGAGCAGTTCTTC. The gene calls are TRBV7-6 and TRBJ2-1, with 8 nucleotides matching TRBD2. This CDR3 has 14 amino acids. From germline, CDR1 is SGHVS and CDR2 FNYEAQ. The V and J ends lost 5 bases and 6 bases, in that order; junction bases with no gene match: 6.

This clonotype came up many times. V is TRBV4-1 and J is TRBJ1-1, with D hard to call. The CDR3 totals 15 residues. Germline V CDR1 and CDR2: MGHRA, YSYEKL. V lost 1 base and J lost 1, with 10 bases in between. CDR3 nucleotides: TGCGCCAGCAGCCAAGGGCGACATACGAACACTGAAGCTTTCTTT. It codes for CASSQGRHTNTEAFF.

This clonotype showed up many times. V gene TRBV11-2 combines with J gene TRBJ2-4; D is uncertain. The CDR3 covers 13 residues. Trimming left V 0 bases short and J 5 bases short, with 5 bases between. From germline, CDR1 is SGHAT and CDR2 FQNNGV. This chain's CDR3 is CASSLDAENIQYF. CDR3 nucleotides: TGTGCCAGCAGCTTAGATGCAGAAAACATTCAGTACTTC.

The rearrangement uses TRBV19 and TRBJ1-5; weak D call: TRBD1 (5 bases). CDR1 and CDR2 (germline): LNHDA, SQIVND (reference sequence). This CDR3 is 16 amino acids long. V was shortened by 4 bases and J by 3 bases, with 16 bases between the two germline ends. The chain's CDR3 is CASSRAQGAVNQPQHF. The DNA of the CDR3 is TGTGCCAGTAGTAGGGCCCAGGGAGCGGTCAATCAGCCCCAGCATTTT.